The entry below gives a single T cell receptor (beta chain) sequence along with its context. This record comes from a study of T cell changes during pregnancy in multiple sclerosis. Only in-frame clones appear in the TCRdb table, and some are missing; sequencing was by immunoSEQ multiplex PCR. The repertoire holds about 75,000 clones, 90% to 95% seen once, with 0.13% to 0.15% in the top ten. CDR3 length: 13 residues. Between the trimmed V and J ends, which lost 2 bases and 2 bases, there was a span of 6 bases. Germline CDR1 and CDR2: SNHLY and FYNNEI. This TCR came from a female donor with multiple sclerosis, enrolled in a pregnancy study. The sample in question was CD4+ T cells from peripheral blood mononuclear cells, obtained after pregnancy. The chain has TRBV2 and TRBJ1-2; perhaps TRBD1 as D (5 bases). The CDR3 region has the DNA TGTGCCAGCAGTGAAAGGGGAAACTATGGCTACACCTTC. Translation gives CASSERGNYGYTF.